Described below is a single T cell receptor beta chain sequence and its context. Its antigen is unknown. The record has no base qualities; no much larger clone is one base away. Taken from the germline V gene, the CDR1 and CDR2 loops are MDHEN and SYDVKM. There are 16 amino acids in the CDR3, from cysteine to phenylalanine inclusive. Solely the CDR3 DNA is kept, with 48 bases framed from the first base. Trimming removed 5 bases from V and 4 bases from J; the gene matches leave 13 bases unexplained. This entry belongs to a study of beta chain features in type 1 diabetes (dated by TCRdb to the late 2010s). About the study as a whole: No differences in mean age, gender distribution, total cell number or subset yield were found between patients and healthy donors. A total of about 100,000,000 sorted cells were examined across all samples, and RNA yield correlated strongly with the number of cells per subset. In the study, TCRB repertoires of sorted circulating CD4+ T cell subsets from recently diagnosed type 1 diabetes patients were compared with those of matched healthy donors. Naive and central memory subsets were obtained from all 28 donors, but regulatory and stem cell-like memory subsets were isolated from only 8 patients and roughly eight healthy donors.

The High Capacity cDNA Reverse Transcription Kit was used to reverse transcribe all of the isolated RNA, meaning that expressed TCRB transcripts were what got sequenced. Deep immunoSEQ sequencing was applied to naive, central memory and regulatory T cell samples, giving an average of about 3.4 million total reads per sample. After sorted cells were lysed in RLT buffer, RNA was extracted with DNase-treated RNeasy Micro or Mini kits, with the choice depending on cell number. To prevent cross-contamination, each cell subset was processed individually, whereas patient and healthy donor samples were processed jointly. The immunoSEQ multiplex PCR was used to amplify TCRB sequences from cDNA, yielding 87-bp fragments that span the CDR3 region. Amplicons were sequenced on the Illumina HiSeq platform. Processing in the source paper ran as follows. PCR bias was computationally corrected using synthetic template baselines, reads within Hamming distance 2 were collapsed, and singletons that could not be merged were discarded. By aligning reads against IMGT, V, D and J genes, CDR3 length, and insertions or deletions at six rearrangement sites were assigned. Within each subset, clonotype counts were normalized to sorted cell number, after which true diversity and Gini coefficients were computed with the tcR R package. The overlap coefficient, calculated on TCRB nucleotide sequences, was used to quantify repertoire sharing. Out-of-frame TCRB sequences from naive cells were analyzed to stand in for the pre-selection repertoire. TCRdb limited this immuneACCESS table to in-frame rearrangements with V and J called. A share of clones is missing; checked studies link under half to unresolved V genes, and the rest is unexplained. Clonal size and the V and J genes are those of that table, whereas D and trimming came from the DNA. Present in this sample are hundreds of thousands of clones, roughly 15% of which were seen just once. The ten largest clones represent around 0.015% of the sample.

Summary of the overall study and its limitations: Because cDNA was sequenced instead of genomic DNA, activated cells with high expression could be over-represented, although the groups did not differ in activation or CD3 levels. A moderate but significant shortening of TCRB CDR3 length was observed in type 1 diabetes patients in all four CD4+ subsets. Because small numbers of individuals were included in the HLA sub-analyses, any influence of HLA type on TCRB rearrangement was left unresolved. Naive, central memory and regulatory TCRB repertoires appeared more similar among patients than among healthy donors. PCR may preferentially amplify shorter templates, but because patient and control samples were amplified and corrected together, any resulting skew would affect both groups equally. Patients with type 1 diabetes made fewer insertions and deleted more nucleotides at VDJ recombination sites, implying thymic rearrangement abnormalities.

Each donor gave one peripheral blood draw, averaging approximately 0.12 L, which was collected into heparinised tubes. A BD FACSAria II and a panel including CD45RO, CCR7, CD25, CD127, CD95 and CD27 were used to sort naive, central memory, regulatory and stem cell-like memory CD4+ T cells. Every sorted population had a purity above 95%. PBMCs were isolated immediately by Lymphoprep density gradient centrifugation and stained directly without culture. Samples were stained and sorted in pairs, with one healthy donor and one patient per experiment, so that batch effects were minimized. The sequence links TRBV28 to TRBJ1-1, with 7 middle bases fitting TRBD1. Sequencing input: naive CD4+ T cells from blood. The sample's cell subset or site label is to be understood as: true naive CD4+ T cells. This receptor was identified in a man between 18 and 29 years old with type 1 diabetes. The CDR3 region reads CASSRRGRVSGTEAFF. The sequenced DNA: TGTGCCAGCAGTAGGAGGGGGCGGGTCTCTGGCACTGAAGCTTTCTTT.